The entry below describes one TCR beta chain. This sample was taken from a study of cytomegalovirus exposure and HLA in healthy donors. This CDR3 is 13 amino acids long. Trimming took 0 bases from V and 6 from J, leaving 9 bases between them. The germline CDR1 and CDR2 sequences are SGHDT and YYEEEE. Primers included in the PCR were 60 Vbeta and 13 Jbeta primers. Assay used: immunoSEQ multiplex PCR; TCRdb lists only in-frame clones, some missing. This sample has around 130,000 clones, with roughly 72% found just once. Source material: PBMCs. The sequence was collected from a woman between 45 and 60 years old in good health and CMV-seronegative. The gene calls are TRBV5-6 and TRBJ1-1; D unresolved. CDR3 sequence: CASSLGRFPEAFF. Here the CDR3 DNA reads TGTGCCAGCAGCTTGGGGCGGTTCCCTGAAGCTTTCTTT.